This TCR beta chain derives from a study of blood T cell repertoires in COVID-19. On the study more broadly: The United States, Italy and Spain were the sources of the acute and convalescent COVID-19 samples.

While infection was still active, Seattle patients were enrolled and then followed longitudinally. The ends were cut back, 1 base at V and 1 base at J, with 7 bases in the middle. The CDR3 length is 14 residues. Germline assignment: CDR1 SEHNR and CDR2 FQNEAQ (reference sequence). In the source study's methods: Reference gene primer amplification in the assay estimated nucleated cell counts. Method: immunoSEQ multiplex PCR; TCRdb's copy keeps in-frame clones and lacks some. The V and J calls and clone size are taken from that table; D and trimming were inferred from the DNA. The sample lists about 150,000 clones; roughly 90% were seen once.

The receptor comes from a man younger than 35 with COVID-19, enrolled during active disease. This rearrangement joins TRBV7-9 to TRBJ1-1; no clear D. The sequenced sample was peripheral blood. CDR3 in amino acids: CASSLVGRNTEAFF. DNA of the CDR3: TGTGCCAGCAGCTTAGTGGGCAGGAACACTGAAGCTTTCTTT.